This T cell receptor beta chain appears in the sequencing data of a study of response to subunit inactivated influenza vaccine. TCRdb reprocessed the RT-PCR reads via MiXCR and lists one record per CDR3 protein. The sample comprises 450,000 to 550,000 distinct CDR3 sequences, 25% of which are singletons, and around 2% rests with the top ten. Whole-study results and caveats: The authors put forward the suggestion that each seasonal influenza vaccination may bring in only a limited number of new T cells.

A note on this clonotype: Its cognate antigen is unknown.

This CDR3 region has 12 residues. V gave up 4 bases and J gave up 5 bases, with 9 bases separating them. The TCR comes from a man aged 50-59 years who received an inactivated influenza vaccine. The sequences come from CD4+ T cells sorted from PBMCs, collected 5 days after vaccination. The chain is built from TRBV12-3 or TRBV12-4 and TRBJ2-7; D call uncertain. This chain's CDR3 is CASSSPLHEQYF. In DNA form, the CDR3 reads TGTGCCAGCAGTTCGCCCCTCCACGAGCAGTACTTC.